The rows below give T cell receptor beta chains drawn from one sample of a study of radiation and T cells in renal cell carcinoma. Clones were read by immunoSEQ multiplex PCR, and TCRdb kept only the in-frame ones, dropping some. Seen here are under 100,000 clones, approximately 80% observed once, and the top ten hold 9.4%. Material: blood, obtained from a patient whose treatment included radiotherapy and nephrectomy. The source of these receptors is a man aged 45-65 years with renal cell carcinoma. Both conserved end residues are part of each CDR3. A D gene is named only where the DNA matches it firmly. A clone size is listed for some rows: how often the clone was seen (once, few, many), or a class if it is expanded.

V gene,J gene,D gene,CDR3 length,clone size,CDR3 protein,CDR3 DNA
TRBV29-1,TRBJ2-1,NA,14,NA,CSVGGGGGNNEQFF,TGCAGCGTTGGTGGCGGTGGGGGGAACAATGAGCAGTTCTTC
TRBV4-2,TRBJ2-7,NA,14,NA,CASSQGGGTAPQYF,TGTGCCAGCAGCCAAGGGGGCGGGACAGCCCCCCAGTACTTC
TRBV7-9,TRBJ2-7,TRBD2,16,NA,CASSGAGRTSGNEQYF,TGTGCCAGCAGCGGAGCCGGTCGGACTAGCGGGAACGAGCAGTACTTC
TRBV2,TRBJ2-1,NA,13,NA,CASSVSGFDEQFF,TGTGCCAGCAGTGTATCAGGATTCGATGAGCAGTTCTTC
TRBV6-1,TRBJ2-7,TRBD2,15,NA,CASSEVGRDGNEQYF,TGTGCCAGCAGTGAAGTCGGGAGGGACGGTAACGAGCAGTACTTC
TRBV11-2,TRBJ2-6,NA,16,NA,CASYSLGGSGANVLTF,TGTGCCAGCTACTCTTTAGGGGGTTCGGGGGCCAACGTCCTGACTTTC
TRBV28,TRBJ1-2,NA,14,NA,CASRDSPVGYGYTF,TGTGCCAGCAGAGACTCCCCTGTGGGGTATGGCTACACCTTC
TRBV6-5,TRBJ1-1,NA,14,few,CASSYFDIRTEAFF,TGTGCCAGCAGTTACTTCGACATAAGAACTGAAGCTTTCTTT
TRBV29-1,TRBJ2-3,NA,11,NA,CSVALTDTQYF,TGCAGCGTTGCCCTCACAGATACGCAGTATTTT
TRBV25-1,TRBJ2-1,TRBD2,14,NA,CASSKAGDYNEQFF,TGTGCCAGCAGTAAAGCGGGAGATTATAATGAGCAGTTCTTC
TRBV18,TRBJ2-7,NA,13,NA,CASSNSHTYEQYF,TGTGCCAGCTCAAACTCGCACACCTACGAGCAGTACTTC
TRBV7-8,TRBJ1-3,NA,14,NA,CASSHGRDGNTIYF,TGTGCCAGCAGCCACGGACGGGACGGAAACACCATATATTTT
TRBV13,TRBJ2-7,NA,15,NA,CASSLGGGLTYEQYF,TGTGCCAGCAGCTTAGGGGGCGGCCTCACCTACGAGCAGTACTTC
TRBV19,TRBJ1-2,TRBD1,16,NA,CASSIEVTGGVYGYTF,TGTGCCAGTAGTATAGAAGTCACAGGGGGCGTCTATGGCTACACCTTC
TRBV7-6,TRBJ2-5,TRBD2,15,NA,CASSPSGGISKTQYF,TGTGCCAGCAGCCCTAGCGGGGGGATATCCAAGACCCAGTACTTC
TRBV28,TRBJ1-2,TRBD1,14,few,CASSTDRGTYGYTF,TGTGCCAGCAGTACGGACAGGGGCACCTATGGCTACACCTTC
TRBV11-2,TRBJ1-1,NA,12,NA,CASSSSWTEAFF,TGTGCCAGCAGCTCCAGTTGGACTGAAGCTTTCTTT
TRBV18,TRBJ2-2,NA,13,once,CASSPLFTGELFF,TGTGCCAGCTCACCCCTGTTCACCGGGGAGCTGTTTTTT
TRBV10-3,TRBJ2-6,NA,18,NA,CAITPGQGGSSGANVLTF,TGTGCCATCACTCCCGGACAGGGAGGGAGTTCTGGGGCCAACGTCCTGACTTTC
TRBV11-3,TRBJ2-3,NA,13,NA,CASSRTRRDTQYF,TGTGCCAGCAGCAGGACCAGACGAGATACGCAGTATTTT
TRBV6-5,TRBJ2-5,TRBD2,16,NA,CASSYLRLAGEETQYF,TGTGCCAGCAGTTACCTCCGACTAGCGGGGGAAGAGACCCAGTACTTC
TRBV29-1,TRBJ2-5,NA,15,few,CSVEGGPRESGTQYF,TGCAGCGTTGAAGGAGGTCCCAGGGAATCTGGGACCCAGTACTTC
TRBV5-4,TRBJ2-7,NA,13,few,CASSLDGLYEQYF,TGTGCCAGCAGCTTGGATGGGCTCTACGAGCAGTACTTC
TRBV30,TRBJ1-1,NA,12,NA,CAWSRQDTEAFF,TGTGCCTGGAGTAGGCAGGACACTGAAGCTTTCTTT
TRBV7-9,TRBJ2-5,TRBD1,13,NA,CASSRGQAETQYF,TGTGCCAGCAGCAGGGGACAGGCAGAGACCCAGTACTTC
TRBV4-2,TRBJ2-7,TRBD2,16,once,CASSQVLLAGGDEQYF,TGTGCCAGCAGCCAAGTTTTACTAGCGGGGGGTGACGAGCAGTACTTC
TRBV13,TRBJ2-4,NA,13,NA,CASSLGQREFQYF,TGTGCCAGCAGCTTAGGCCAGAGGGAATTTCAGTACTTC
TRBV20-1,TRBJ1-2,NA,11,NA,CSVERGYGYTF,TGCAGTGTGGAAAGGGGGTATGGCTACACCTTC
TRBV7-8,TRBJ1-2,TRBD1,14,many,CASSLGTGNYGYTF,TGTGCCAGCAGCTTAGGGACAGGGAACTATGGCTACACCTTC
TRBV7-8,TRBJ2-7,NA,11,once,CASRREREQYF,TGTGCCAGCAGGAGGGAGAGGGAGCAGTACTTC
TRBV29-1,TRBJ1-1,NA,13,once,CSVELTEYTEAFF,TGCAGCGTTGAATTGACAGAATACACTGAAGCTTTCTTT
TRBV19,TRBJ2-7,NA,15,NA,CASSIGLGGRYEQYF,TGTGCCAGTAGTATAGGTCTCGGTGGGAGATACGAGCAGTACTTC
TRBV6-5,TRBJ1-1,TRBD1,13,NA,CASRDRDKTEAFF,TGTGCCAGCAGGGACAGGGATAAAACTGAAGCTTTCTTT
TRBV5-1,TRBJ1-3,NA,15,NA,CASSLEAGPGNTIYF,TGCGCCAGCAGCTTGGAAGCGGGGCCTGGAAACACCATATATTTT